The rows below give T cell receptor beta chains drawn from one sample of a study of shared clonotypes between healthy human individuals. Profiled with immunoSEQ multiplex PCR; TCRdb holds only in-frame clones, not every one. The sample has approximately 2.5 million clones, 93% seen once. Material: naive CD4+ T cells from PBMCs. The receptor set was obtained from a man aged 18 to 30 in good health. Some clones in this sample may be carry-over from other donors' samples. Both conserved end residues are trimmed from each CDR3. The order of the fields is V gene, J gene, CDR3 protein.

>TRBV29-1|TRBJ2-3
SVRTGSTDTQY
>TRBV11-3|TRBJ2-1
ASSLDHAPYNEQF
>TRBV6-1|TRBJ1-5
ASSEYQSGGIQPQH
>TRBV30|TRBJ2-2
AWSPSRPGELF
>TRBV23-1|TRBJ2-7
ASSSRQGLGDSYEQY
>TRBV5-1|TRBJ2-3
ASSLQGLADTQY
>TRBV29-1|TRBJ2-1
SVEGRGAPNEQF
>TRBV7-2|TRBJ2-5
ASSRSGTQETQY
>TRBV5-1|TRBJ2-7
ASSIAGAGDEQY
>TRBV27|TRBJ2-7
ASRRGAATYEQY
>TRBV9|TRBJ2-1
ASSGRLAGVHEQF
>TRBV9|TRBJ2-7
ASSEGLAGAPYEQY
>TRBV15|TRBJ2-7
ATSRVGNYEQY
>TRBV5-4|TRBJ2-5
ASSLVSSASQY
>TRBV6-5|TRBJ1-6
ASSYDRDHPPLH
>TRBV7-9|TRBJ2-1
ASSAQREEWNNEQF
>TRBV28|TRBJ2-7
ASSLDRYTEQY
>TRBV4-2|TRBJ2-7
ASSQDYDPGQGAYEQY
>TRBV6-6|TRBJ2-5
ASSRGAETQY
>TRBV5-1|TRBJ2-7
ASSLTQNEQY
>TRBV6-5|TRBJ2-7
ASSYWGTGEYEQY
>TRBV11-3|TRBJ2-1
ASGFGVYNEQF
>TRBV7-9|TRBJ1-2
ASSFSQSRYGYT
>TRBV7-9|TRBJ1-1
ASSPLRETEAF
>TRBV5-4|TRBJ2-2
ASSSKAGELF
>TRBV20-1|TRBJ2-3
SAPANTQY
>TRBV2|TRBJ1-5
ASSVGFSSNQPQH
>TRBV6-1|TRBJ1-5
ASHQGPRAYQPQH
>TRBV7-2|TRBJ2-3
ASSPGYGTGADTQY
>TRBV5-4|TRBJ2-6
ASSLDRVRTSGANVLT
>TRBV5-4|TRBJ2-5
ASSGRDRQETQY
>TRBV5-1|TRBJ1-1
ASTHLGGTNTEAF
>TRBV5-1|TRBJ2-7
ASSPGGFNYEQY
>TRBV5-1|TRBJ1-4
ASSLAGTPNEKLF
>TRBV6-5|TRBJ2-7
ASSRTVPHEQY
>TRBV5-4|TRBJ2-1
ASSPRGTPSYNEQF
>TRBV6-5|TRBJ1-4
ASSRQWAMSEKLF
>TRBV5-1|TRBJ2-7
ASSPRSGTGSHEQY
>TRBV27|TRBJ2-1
ASTPGTSGPWGEQF